A single sample is the source of the 20 T cell receptor beta chains below, sequenced in a study of blood T cell repertoires in COVID-19. Repertoires were generated with immunoSEQ multiplex PCR, while TCRdb's copy carries only in-frame clones and drops some. Counted here are 250,000 to 350,000 clones, about nine tenths occurring once; the ten biggest clones make up around 12%. The material sequenced was peripheral blood. Receptors originate from a woman aged 55 to 70 with acute or convalescent COVID-19.

This chain links TRBV28 with TRBJ2-5; 10 bases line up with TRBD1. This CDR3 contains 12 residues. The ends lost 5 bases at V and 9 bases at J; junction bases unmatched: 3. Germline CDR1 reads MDHEN; CDR2 reads SYDVKM. The CDR3 sequence is CASSPGQGAQYF. The CDR3 coding sequence is TGTGCCAGCAGTCCCGGACAGGGGGCCCAGTACTTC.

This clone has only a few counts. This rearrangement joins TRBV5-4 to TRBJ2-7, with TRBD2 matching 7 bases. The V segment lost 3 bases and the J segment 5 bases; nucleotides outside the gene matches: 11. The germline V gene has CDR1 SGHNT and CDR2 YYREEE (reference sequence). The CDR3 covers 15 residues. CDR3 coding DNA: TGTGCCAGCAGCTACGGGACTACCCGGGGAGACGAGCAGTACTTC. Its translation: CASSYGTTRGDEQYF.

V and J are TRBV7-6 and TRBJ1-2; 9 nucleotides align to TRBD1. The CDR3 has 16 amino acids. The V segment lost 4 bases and the J segment 5 bases; nucleotides outside the gene matches: 11. CDR1 is SGHVS, CDR2 FNYEAQ, per germline. The CDR3 sequence: CASSSPGQGGDYGYTF. CDR3 DNA: TGTGCCAGCAGCTCTCCGGGACAGGGAGGGGATTATGGCTACACCTTC.

This chain uses TRBV5-1 with TRBJ2-5; TRBD1 matches at 11 bases. Germline CDR1 SGHRS, CDR2 YFSETQ. V shed 2 bases, J shed 5 bases, and the junction held 8 bases outside the gene matches. The CDR3 has 16 residues. CDR3 loop: CASSLKLDRGQETQYF. CDR3 bases: TGCGCCAGCAGCTTAAAACTGGACAGGGGGCAGGAGACCCAGTACTTC.

The V and J genes are TRBV4-3 and TRBJ1-2; D unclear. Trimming stripped 0 bases from V and 5 bases from J, with 10 bases between. This CDR3 spans 14 amino acids. From germline, CDR1 is LGHNA and CDR2 YSLEER. CDR3 bases: TGCGCCAGCAGCCAAGATGTGGGAGAATATGGCTACACCTTC. Its translation is CASSQDVGEYGYTF.

This chain joins TRBV2 and TRBJ2-7, with 8 bases that match TRBD1. With V trimmed by 8 bases and J by 3 bases, 0 bases remained unmatched. CDR3 length: 11 residues. In germline, CDR1 is SNHLY, CDR2 FYNNEI. The CDR3 DNA is TGTGCCAGCGGGACAGGCTACGAGCAGTACTTC. This encodes CASGTGYEQYF.

The V call is TRBV29-1, the J call TRBJ1-4; D is perhaps TRBD1 (5 bases). Trimming shortened V by 4 bases and J by 0 bases, and 12 bases separated the two germline ends. The CDR3 has 15 residues. CDR1 and CDR2 from the germline V gene are SQVTM and ANQGSEA. CDR3 sequence reads: CSVVFARATNEKLFF. The CDR3 region has the DNA TGCAGCGTTGTTTTTGCCAGGGCAACTAATGAAAAACTGTTTTTT.

This clone was counted between two and nine times. The genes are TRBV29-1 and TRBJ2-2, with 9 bases fitting TRBD1. CDR1 and CDR2 from the germline V gene are SQVTM and ANQGSEA. The CDR3 has 15 residues. V was pared by 6 bases and J by 1 base, with 6 bases of the junction left unmatched. CDR3 bases: TGCAGCGTCGACCCGGGACAGGGGAACACCGGGGAGCTGTTTTTT. This sequence encodes CSVDPGQGNTGELFF.

J is TRBJ2-2 and V is TRBV11-1; D gene uncertain. V lost 3 bases to trimming and J lost 1 base, with 9 bases between them. Germline V gives CDR1 SGHAT, CDR2 FQDESV (reference sequence). The CDR3 runs to 15 residues. CDR3 in amino acids: CASSFGRLNTGELFF. In nucleotides, the CDR3 is TGTGCCAGCAGCTTCGGCAGGTTGAACACCGGGGAGCTGTTTTTT.

The chain uses TRBV7-9 and TRBJ2-1, with 9 bases that match TRBD1. With V trimmed by 4 bases and J by 7 bases, 8 bases remained unmatched. CDR1 is SEHNR, CDR2 FQNEAQ, per germline (reference sequence). The CDR3 consists of 15 residues. In DNA, the CDR3 is TGTGCCAGCAGCTGGGCCGGGACAGGGCCTAATGAGCAGTTCTTC. This encodes CASSWAGTGPNEQFF.

This clone showed up just a few times. V usage is TRBV3-1 (or the pseudogene TRBV3-2) and J usage is TRBJ1-3; D is uncertain. The CDR3 runs 17 residues. Germline assignment: CDR1 LGHDT and CDR2 YNNKEL (reference sequence). The V gene lost 0 bases and the J gene lost 0 bases, with 12 bases spanning the gap. Here the CDR3 DNA reads TGTGCCAGCAGCCAAGATAGCCCGGGGAGCTCTGGAAACACCATATATTTT. It is translated as CASSQDSPGSSGNTIYF.

This clone was seen just once. The chain links TRBV7-9 to TRBJ2-7; 11 positions match TRBD2. Trimming took 2 bases from V and 6 from J; bases not matched to a gene: 6. The germline V gene has CDR1 SEHNR and CDR2 FQNEAQ (reference sequence). This CDR3 contains 15 residues. CDR3 protein: CASSLLTSGAVEQYF. CDR3 nucleotides: TGTGCCAGCAGCTTATTGACTAGCGGGGCCGTCGAGCAGTACTTC. Together with reference TRBV7-9 and TRBJ2-7, the CDR3 gives the full variable domain: DTGVSQNPRHKITKRGQNVTFRCDPISEHNRLYWYRQTLGQGPEFLTYFQNEAQLEKSRLLSDRFSAERPKGSFSTLEIQRTEQGDSAMYLCASSLLTSGAVEQYFGPGTRLTVT.

The chain uses TRBV9 and TRBJ2-5; the match to TRBD2 covers 15 bases. The CDR3 is 16 amino acids. Germline trimming cut 2 bases from V and 3 bases from J; bases unmatched to any gene: 2. The germline CDR1 and CDR2 sequences are SGDLS and YYNGEE. The chain's CDR3 is CASSVGTSGRKETQYF. CDR3 nucleotide sequence: TGTGCCAGCAGCGTTGGGACTAGCGGGAGGAAAGAGACCCAGTACTTC.

This clone was counted between two and nine times. The chain recombines TRBV28 with TRBJ1-5; TRBD1 might be the D (5 bases). Between the trimmed V and J ends, which lost 7 bases and 2 bases, there was a span of 15 bases. Germline CDR1 MDHEN, CDR2 SYDVKM. The CDR3 extends over 15 amino acids. The CDR3 protein is CASKGSGIGNQPQHF. The CDR3 DNA reads TGTGCCAGCAAGGGTTCAGGGATCGGCAATCAGCCCCAGCATTTT.

The rearrangement uses TRBV21-1 and TRBJ2-3; the table's D call TRBD2 went unverified against the DNA. TRBV21-1 counts as a pseudogene. The CDR3 extends over 19 amino acids. DNA of the CDR3: TGTGCCAGCAGCAAAGCGGGACTAGCGGGTGCTGGGGGCACAGATACGCAGTATTTT. It specifies CASSKAGLAGAGGTDTQYF.

The rearrangement links TRBV27 to TRBJ2-7, with D possibly matching TRBD1 (5 bases). The CDR3 sequence is 12 residues long. Trimming left V 5 bases short and J 6 bases short, with 11 bases between. Germline assignment: CDR1 MNHEY and CDR2 SMNVEV (reference sequence). CDR3 residues: CASSRTQGEQYF. For the CDR3, the DNA is TGTGCCAGCAGTCGGACCCAGGGCGAGCAGTACTTC.

The gene calls are TRBV28 and TRBJ2-7; 8 nucleotides agree with TRBD1. With 6 bases clipped from V and 3 bases from J, the junction kept 10 bases outside the gene matches. The germline gives CDR1 MDHEN, CDR2 SYDVKM. The CDR3 totals 15 residues. The DNA for the CDR3 is TGTGCCAGCAGGCCAACGTGGGGACAGGTCTACGAGCAGTACTTC. Protein sequence: CASRPTWGQVYEQYF.

This chain links TRBV6-2 or TRBV6-3 with TRBJ2-1; D may be TRBD1 (5 bases). The CDR3 is 13 amino acids. Trimming pared 3 bases from V and 9 bases from J, leaving 12 bases between. Looked up from germline, CDR1 is MNHEY and CDR2 is SVGEGT. CDR3 amino acids: CASSYPRQREQFF. The CDR3 nucleotides are TGTGCCAGCAGTTATCCGAGACAGCGTGAGCAGTTCTTC.

The rearrangement links TRBV14 to TRBJ1-6, with D uncertain. Germline CDR1 reads SGHDN; CDR2 reads FVKESK. CDR3 length: 14 residues. With 1 base removed from V and 10 bases from J, the gap between germline ends came to 11 bases. The CDR3 region is CASSQGRVRSPLHF. CDR3 sequence (DNA): TGTGCCAGCAGCCAAGGGAGGGTACGCTCACCCCTCCACTTT.

This clone was seen a few times. This chain joins TRBV11-3 and TRBJ1-5; 8 bases align to TRBD1. The CDR3 contains 15 residues. J was trimmed by 6 bases and V by 5 bases; bases with no gene match: 9. Germline CDR1 is SGHNT and CDR2 is YENEEA. The CDR3 DNA follows: TGTGCCAGCAGCCCGGACAGGGTGTGCGGTCAGCCCCAGCATTTT. Its translation is CASSPDRVCGQPQHF.